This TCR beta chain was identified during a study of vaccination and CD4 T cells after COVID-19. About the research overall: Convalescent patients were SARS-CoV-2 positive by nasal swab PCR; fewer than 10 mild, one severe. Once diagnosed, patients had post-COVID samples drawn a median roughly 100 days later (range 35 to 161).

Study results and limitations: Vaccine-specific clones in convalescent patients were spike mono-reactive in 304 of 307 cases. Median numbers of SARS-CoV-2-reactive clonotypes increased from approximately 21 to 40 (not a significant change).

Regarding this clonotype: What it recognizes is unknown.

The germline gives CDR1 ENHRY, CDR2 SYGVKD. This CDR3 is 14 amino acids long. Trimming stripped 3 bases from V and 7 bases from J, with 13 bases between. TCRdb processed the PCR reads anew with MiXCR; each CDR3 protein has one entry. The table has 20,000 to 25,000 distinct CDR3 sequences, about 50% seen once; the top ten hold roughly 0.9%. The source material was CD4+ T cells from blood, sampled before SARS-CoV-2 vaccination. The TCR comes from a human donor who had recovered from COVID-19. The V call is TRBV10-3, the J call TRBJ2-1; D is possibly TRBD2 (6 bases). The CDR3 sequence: CAISDSGGRNEQFF. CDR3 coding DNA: TGTGCCATCAGTGACAGCGGAGGGAGGAATGAGCAGTTCTTC.